These 8 T cell receptor beta chains share one sample of origin, sequenced in a study of beta chain features in type 1 diabetes. Sequenced material consisted of expressed TCRB transcripts (all of the isolated RNA was reverse transcribed). Assay: immunoSEQ multiplex PCR; the TCRdb copy retains only in-frame clones and omits some. The top ten clones hold about 0.024% of a sample with about 250,000 clones, roughly 15% of them seen once. The source material was naive CD4+ T cells from blood. All receptors derive from a middle-aged woman in good health.

The rearrangement joins TRBV9 to TRBJ2-5; 8 bases agree with TRBD1. The CDR3 sequence is 16 residues long. CDR1 and CDR2 from the germline V gene are SGDLS and YYNGEE. V trimming: 1 base; J trimming: 1 base; junction bases outside the gene matches: 6. The CDR3, as DNA: TGTGCCAGCAGCGTAACCGGACAGGGTATCCAAGAGACCCAGTACTTC. It codes for CASSVTGQGIQETQYF.

This rearrangement joins TRBV15 to TRBJ2-7, with D possibly TRBD1 on 6 matching bases. There are 13 residues in the CDR3. Germline values: CDR1 LNHNV, CDR2 YYDKDF (reference sequence). Between the trimmed V and J ends, which lost 5 bases and 5 bases, there was a span of 13 bases. The CDR3 DNA reads as TGTGCCACCAGCGACCACAGGGACCACGAGCAGTACTTC. This codes for CATSDHRDHEQYF.

This clone was counted only a few times. The J gene is TRBJ1-5, the V gene TRBV18; TRBD1 aligns across 10 bases. Per the germline V gene, CDR1 is KGHSH and CDR2 is LQKENI. The trim removed 3 bases at V and 4 bases at J, leaving 3 bases unmatched. The CDR3 extends over 15 amino acids. CDR3 nucleotides: TGTGCCAGCTCACCTCTGGACAGGGGGAATCAGCCCCAGCATTTT. This sequence encodes CASSPLDRGNQPQHF.

The CDR3 bases are TGCGCCAGCAGCGGGGGACTAGCGAATGAGCAGTTCTTC. Translating it yields CASSGGLANEQFF. The gene calls are TRBV5-1 and TRBJ2-1; 10 nucleotides match TRBD2. With V trimmed by 4 bases and J by 7 bases, 2 bases remained unmatched. Germline assignment: CDR1 SGHRS and CDR2 YFSETQ. The CDR3 spans 13 residues.

This clone appeared a few times. The chain has TRBV4-2 and TRBJ1-5, with 7 bases lining up with TRBD1. The CDR3 runs to 15 residues. The germline V gene encodes CDR1 LGHNA and CDR2 YNFKEQ. The V segment lost 0 bases and the J segment 7 bases; nucleotides outside the gene matches: 6. The CDR3 DNA follows: TGTGCCAGCAGCCAAGAGAGGACAGGAGGACAGCCCCAGCATTTT. Its protein product is CASSQERTGGQPQHF.

The J gene is TRBJ2-1, the V gene TRBV11-2, with 12 bases identical to TRBD1. The CDR3 runs to 16 residues. Per the germline V gene, CDR1 is SGHAT and CDR2 is FQNNGV. With 6 bases clipped from V and 5 bases from J, the junction kept 8 bases outside the gene matches. CDR3 nucleotide sequence: TGTGCCAGCAGTAAAAGGCGGGACAGGGGGCACAATGAGCAGTTCTTC. This sequence encodes CASSKRRDRGHNEQFF. Combining the CDR3 with reference TRBV11-2 and TRBJ2-1 gives the whole variable domain EAGVAQSPRYKIIEKRQSVAFWCNPISGHATLYWYQQILGQGPKLLIQFQNNGVVDDSQLPKDRFSAERLKGVDSTLKIQPAKLEDSAVYLCASSKRRDRGHNEQFFGPGTRLTVL.

This clone was counted many times. Other DNA sequences in the sample encode the same CDR3. The rearrangement links TRBV23-1 to TRBJ1-1, with TRBD1 as a possible D gene (5 bases). TRBV23-1 is labeled an ORF, and its function is uncertain. This CDR3 comprises 13 residues. V lost 3 bases to trimming and J lost 5 bases, with 10 bases between them. CDR3 DNA: TGCGCCAGCAGTCATGAAGGGGAAACTGAAGCTTTCTTT. Amino acid sequence: CASSHEGETEAFF.

V is TRBV19 and J is TRBJ2-5; TRBD1 is a possible D gene (6 bases). The CDR3 runs to 16 residues. V was trimmed by 5 bases and J by 7 bases, leaving 23 bases between them. Germline V gives CDR1 LNHDA, CDR2 SQIVND (reference sequence). DNA for the CDR3: TGTGCCAGTAGTGGGGACCGGGACACGGTCATGGGGACCCAGTACTTC. This gives the protein CASSGDRDTVMGTQYF.